This T cell receptor (beta chain) comes out of a study of shared clonotypes between healthy human individuals. Study-level points and caveats: Sorted-subset sequencing, rarefaction showed, was incomplete despite large depth. Of the naive CD4 clonotypes, about 5.4% were shared across several donors.

Profiling relied on immunoSEQ multiplex PCR, and the TCRdb table lists in-frame clones only, not all of them. The sample lists fewer than 2.5 million clones; roughly 93% were seen once. Germline CDR1 reads SGHRS; CDR2 reads YFSETQ. The CDR3 loop spans 15 amino acids. Trimming cost V 3 bases and J 8 bases; bases outside gene matches: 7. As to this clone: Antigen unknown.

All participating donors were Caucasian adults from Nashville, Tennessee. Sample: naive CD4+ T cells from PBMCs. As to subset: CD45RA+ positively selected. V is TRBV5-1 and J is TRBJ1-4, with TRBD1 matching 10 bases. The sequence came from a man between 18 and 29 years old in good health. Some clones in this sample may be carry-over from other donors' samples. Here the CDR3 DNA reads TGCGCCAGCAGCTGGGGGACAGGGGCAGGGGAAAAACTGTTTTTT. As protein: CASSWGTGAGEKLFF.